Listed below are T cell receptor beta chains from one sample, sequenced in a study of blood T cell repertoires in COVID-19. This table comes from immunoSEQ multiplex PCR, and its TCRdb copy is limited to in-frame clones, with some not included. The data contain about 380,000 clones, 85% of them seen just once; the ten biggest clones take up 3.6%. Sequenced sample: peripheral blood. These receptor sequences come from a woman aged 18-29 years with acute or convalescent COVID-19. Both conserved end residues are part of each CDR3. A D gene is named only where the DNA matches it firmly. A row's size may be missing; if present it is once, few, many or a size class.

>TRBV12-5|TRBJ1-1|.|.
CASGLLPQNTEAFF
TGTGCTAGTGGCTTGCTGCCACAGAACACTGAAGCTTTCTTT
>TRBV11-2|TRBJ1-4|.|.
CASSLSGSSEKLFF
TGTGCCAGCAGCTTATCAGGGTCGAGTGAAAAACTGTTTTTT
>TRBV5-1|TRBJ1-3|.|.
CASSLGGGNTIYF
TGCGCCAGCAGCCTCGGGGGTGGAAACACCATATATTTT
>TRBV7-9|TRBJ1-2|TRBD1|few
CASSIHRGWGYTF
TGTGCCAGCAGCATCCACAGGGGTTGGGGCTACACCTTC
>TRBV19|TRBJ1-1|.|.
CASSITGGGDTEAFF
TGTGCCAGTAGTATCACGGGAGGGGGGGACACTGAAGCTTTCTTT
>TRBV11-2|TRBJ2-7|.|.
CASSLDWATYEQYF
TGTGCCAGCAGCTTAGATTGGGCAACCTACGAGCAGTACTTC
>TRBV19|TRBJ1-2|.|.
CASSPLVRFRGADYGYTF
TGTGCCAGTAGCCCACTGGTGCGTTTTCGGGGGGCGGACTATGGCTACACCTTC
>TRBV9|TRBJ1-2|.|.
CASSLLSTGYGYTF
TGTGCCAGCAGCTTATTGTCGACAGGATATGGCTACACCTTC
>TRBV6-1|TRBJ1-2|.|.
CASSERTGGYGYTF
TGTGCCAGCAGTGAAAGGACTGGCGGCTATGGCTACACCTTC
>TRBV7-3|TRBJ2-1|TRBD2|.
CASSSLASGYIDEQFF
TGTGCCAGCAGCTCCCTGGCTAGCGGGTACATCGATGAGCAGTTCTTC
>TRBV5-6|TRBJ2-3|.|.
CASSFRGVSGGYTDTQYF
TGTGCCAGCAGCTTTAGAGGGGTCAGTGGGGGCTACACAGATACGCAGTATTTT
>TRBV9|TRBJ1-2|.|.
CASSVEEGAKPNYGYTF
TGTGCCAGCAGCGTAGAAGAAGGGGCTAAACCGAACTATGGCTACACCTTC
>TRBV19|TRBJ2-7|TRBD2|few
CASSISGGTYEQYF
TGTGCCAGTAGTATCAGCGGGGGTACCTACGAGCAGTACTTC
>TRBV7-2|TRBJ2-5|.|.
CASSLEEIQETQYF
TGTGCCAGCAGCTTAGAGGAGATCCAAGAGACCCAGTACTTC
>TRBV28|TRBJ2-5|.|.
CASSLGGIETQYF
TGTGCCAGCAGTCTAGGAGGGATAGAGACCCAGTACTTC
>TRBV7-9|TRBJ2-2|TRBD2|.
CASSLAAGGNTGELFF
TGTGCCAGCAGCTTAGCGGCGGGAGGGAACACCGGGGAGCTGTTTTTT
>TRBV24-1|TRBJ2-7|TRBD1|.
CATSDPSGQGPHEQYF
TGTGCCACCAGTGATCCCTCGGGACAGGGTCCGCATGAGCAGTACTTC
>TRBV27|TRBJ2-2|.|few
CASSIRDTGELFF
TGTGCCAGCAGTATCCGAGATACCGGGGAGCTGTTTTTT
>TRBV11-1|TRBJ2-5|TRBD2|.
CASSPSAAGGGETQYF
TGTGCCAGCAGCCCCTCCGCTGCGGGAGGCGGAGAGACCCAGTACTTC
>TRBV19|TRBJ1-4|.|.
CASSAEAGGPTNEKLFF
TGTGCCAGTAGTGCGGAGGCGGGGGGCCCAACTAATGAAAAACTGTTTTTT
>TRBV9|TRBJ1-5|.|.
CASSVDGWENQPQHF
TGTGCCAGCAGCGTAGACGGGTGGGAGAATCAGCCCCAGCATTTT
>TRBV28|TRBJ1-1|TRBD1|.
CASSLFNDRGRSMNTEAFF
TGTGCCAGCAGTTTGTTTAATGACAGGGGACGCTCTATGAACACTGAAGCTTTCTTT
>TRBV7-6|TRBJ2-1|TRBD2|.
CASSNLGTSWEQFF
TGTGCCAGCAGCAATCTAGGGACTAGCTGGGAGCAGTTCTTC
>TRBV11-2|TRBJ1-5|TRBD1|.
CASSHGTGALNQPQHF
TGTGCCAGCAGCCATGGGACAGGGGCTCTCAATCAGCCCCAGCATTTT
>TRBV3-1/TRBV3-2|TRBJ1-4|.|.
CASSQAGLGEKLFF
TGTGCCAGCAGCCAAGCAGGGTTGGGTGAAAAACTGTTTTTT
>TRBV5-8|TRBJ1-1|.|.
CASSLALRFDSPTEAFF
TGTGCCAGCAGCTTGGCCCTCCGGTTTGACAGTCCCACTGAAGCTTTCTTT
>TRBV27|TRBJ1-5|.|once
CASSLSISGNQPQHF
TGTGCCAGCAGTTTATCAATCAGTGGCAATCAGCCCCAGCATTTT
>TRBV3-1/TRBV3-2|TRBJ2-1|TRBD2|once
CASSQEGGTICYNEQFF
TGTGCCAGCAGCCAAGAGGGTGGGACTATCTGCTACAATGAGCAGTTCTTC
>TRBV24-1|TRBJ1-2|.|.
CATSDLGGDLSGGYTF
TGTGCCACCAGTGATTTGGGGGGGGACCTCAGCGGAGGCTACACCTTC
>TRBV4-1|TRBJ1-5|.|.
CASSQGQISNQPQHF
TGCGCCAGCAGCCAAGGACAGATTAGCAATCAGCCCCAGCATTTT
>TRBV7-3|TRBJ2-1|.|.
CASSPIGDNEQFF
TGTGCCAGCAGCCCGATCGGGGACAATGAGCAGTTCTTC
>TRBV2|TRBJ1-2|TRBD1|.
CARARDRGYGYTF
TGTGCCAGGGCCCGGGACAGGGGATATGGCTACACCTTC
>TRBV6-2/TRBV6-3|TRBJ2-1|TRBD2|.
CASSYSGTIANEQFF
TGTGCCAGCAGTTACAGCGGGACCATCGCCAATGAGCAGTTCTTC
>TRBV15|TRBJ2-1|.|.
CATSRVQGNEQFF
TGTGCCACCAGCAGAGTCCAGGGCAATGAGCAGTTCTTC
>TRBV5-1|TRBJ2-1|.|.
CASSLNGPEDEQFF
TGCGCCAGCAGCTTGAATGGACCGGAGGATGAGCAGTTCTTC
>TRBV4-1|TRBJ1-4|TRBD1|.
CASSQLGQGEANEKLFF
TGCGCCAGCAGCCAACTCGGACAGGGGGAGGCGAATGAAAAACTGTTTTTT
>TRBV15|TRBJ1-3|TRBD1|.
CATSRDTDRGGNTIYF
TGTGCCACCAGCAGAGACACCGACAGGGGTGGAAACACCATATATTTT